This record covers a single T cell receptor beta chain. Germline V gene sequence: CDR1 SGHNT, CDR2 YYREEE (reference sequence). The V end lost 2 bases, the J end lost 4 bases, and 12 bases lay between the germline ends. The CDR3 contains 14 residues. The data originate from a study of OX40 agonist ivuxolimab in advanced cancers. Patients were ruled out by autoimmune disease history or systemic immunosuppression. TCRdb keeps only in-frame clones here, not all; method: immunoSEQ multiplex PCR. The sample holds roughly 100,000 clones, roughly 89% seen once. The sample consisted of CD4+ or CD8+ T cells sorted from blood, taken in a trial of the OX40 agonist ivuxolimab. This chain uses TRBV5-4 with TRBJ1-2; D is unclear. The origin of this receptor is an adult with an advanced solid tumor such as melanoma, head and neck, liver or kidney cancer. The CDR3 bases are TGTGCCAGCAGCTTCGACGGAGTCATCTATGGCTACACCTTC. Translating gives CASSFDGVIYGYTF.